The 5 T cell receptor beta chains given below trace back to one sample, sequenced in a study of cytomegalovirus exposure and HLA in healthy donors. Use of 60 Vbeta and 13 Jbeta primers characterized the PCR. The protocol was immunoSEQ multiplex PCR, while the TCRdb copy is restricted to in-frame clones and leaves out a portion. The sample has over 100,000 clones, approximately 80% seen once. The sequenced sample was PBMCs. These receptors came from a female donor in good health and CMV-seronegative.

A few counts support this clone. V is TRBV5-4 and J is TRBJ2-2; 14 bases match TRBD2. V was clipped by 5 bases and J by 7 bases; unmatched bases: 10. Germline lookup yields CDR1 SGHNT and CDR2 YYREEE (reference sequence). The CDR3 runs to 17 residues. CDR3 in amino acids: CASSSGTSGSWDGELFF. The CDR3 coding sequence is TGTGCCAGCAGTTCCGGGACTAGCGGGAGTTGGGACGGGGAGCTGTTTTTT. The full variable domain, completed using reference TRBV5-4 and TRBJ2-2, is ETGVTQSPTHLIKTRGQQVTLRCSSQSGHNTVSWYQQALGQGPQFIFQYYREEENGRGNFPPRFSGLQFPNYSSELNVNALELDDSALYLCASSSGTSGSWDGELFFGEGSRLTVL.

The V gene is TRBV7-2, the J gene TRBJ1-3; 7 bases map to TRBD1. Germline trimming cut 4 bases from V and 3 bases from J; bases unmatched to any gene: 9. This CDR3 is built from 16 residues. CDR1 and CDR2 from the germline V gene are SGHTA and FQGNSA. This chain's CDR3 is CASSSQFGQVGNTIYF. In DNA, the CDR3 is TGTGCCAGCAGCTCCCAGTTCGGACAGGTTGGAAACACCATATATTTT.

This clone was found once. This CDR3 reads CASSTGQAKNEQFF. The CDR3 DNA reads as TGTGCCAGTAGTACGGGACAGGCGAAGAATGAGCAGTTCTTC. V is TRBV19 and J is TRBJ2-1, with 8 bases identical to TRBD1. Per the germline V gene, CDR1 is LNHDA and CDR2 is SQIVND (reference sequence). The CDR3 is made up of 14 amino acids. Unmatched junction bases numbered 6, after V lost 4 bases and J lost 7 bases.

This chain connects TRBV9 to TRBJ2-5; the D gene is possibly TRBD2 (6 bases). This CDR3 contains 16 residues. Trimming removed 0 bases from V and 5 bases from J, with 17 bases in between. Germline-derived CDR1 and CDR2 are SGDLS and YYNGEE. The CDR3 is CASSVGGIADRETQYF. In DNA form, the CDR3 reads TGTGCCAGCAGCGTAGGGGGGATAGCGGACCGGGAGACCCAGTACTTC.

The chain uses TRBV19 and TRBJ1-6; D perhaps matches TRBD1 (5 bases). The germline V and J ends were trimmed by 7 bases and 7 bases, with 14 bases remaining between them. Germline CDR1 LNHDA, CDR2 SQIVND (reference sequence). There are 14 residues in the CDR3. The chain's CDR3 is CASTFGGENSPLHF. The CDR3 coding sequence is TGTGCCAGTACCTTCGGGGGGGAAAATTCACCCCTCCACTTT.